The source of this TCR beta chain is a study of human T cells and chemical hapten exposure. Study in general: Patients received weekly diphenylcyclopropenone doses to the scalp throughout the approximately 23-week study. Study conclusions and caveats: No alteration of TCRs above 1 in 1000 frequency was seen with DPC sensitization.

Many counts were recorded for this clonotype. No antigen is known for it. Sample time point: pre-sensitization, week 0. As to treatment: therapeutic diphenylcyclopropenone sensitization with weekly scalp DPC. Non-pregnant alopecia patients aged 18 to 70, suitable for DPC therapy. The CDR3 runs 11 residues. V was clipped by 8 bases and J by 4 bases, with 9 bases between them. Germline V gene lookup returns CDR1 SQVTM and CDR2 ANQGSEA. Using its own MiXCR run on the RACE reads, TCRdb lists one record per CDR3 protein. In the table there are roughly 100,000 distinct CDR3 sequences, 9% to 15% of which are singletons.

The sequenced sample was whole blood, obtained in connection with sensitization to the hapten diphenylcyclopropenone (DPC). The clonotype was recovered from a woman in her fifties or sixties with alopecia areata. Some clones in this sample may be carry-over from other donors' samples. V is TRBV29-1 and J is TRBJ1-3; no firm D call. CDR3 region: CSLLVGNTIYF. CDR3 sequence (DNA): TGCAGCCTACTCGTCGGAAACACCATATATTTT.